A few counts support the clone carrying this TCR beta chain. The data derive from a study of T-cell reconstitution after alpha-beta-depleted transplantation in children. As it was prepared, the TCRbeta library received unique molecular identifiers. MiXCR was run by TCRdb on the PCR reads, yielding one entry per CDR3 protein. The sample lists a few hundred thousand distinct CDR3 sequences, roughly 30% occurring once. The CDR3 has 18 amino acids. Trimming took 2 bases from V and 0 from J; bases not matched to a gene: 8. The germline CDR1 and CDR2 sequences are MNHNS and SASEGT. This clonotype originated in a boy less than two years old with Wiskott-Aldrich syndrome, due to receive a stem cell transplant. The input for sequencing was PBMCs, taken before TCRalphabeta/CD19-depleted stem cell transplant. The genes are TRBV6-1 and TRBJ2-3; 10 bases map to TRBD2. CDR3 loop: CASSERLAGAFSTDTQYF. The CDR3 DNA reads as TGTGCCAGCAGTGAAAGGCTAGCGGGAGCATTTAGCACAGATACGCAGTATTTT.